This TCR beta chain was obtained from a study of T cells in Graves' hyperthyroidism and ophthalmopathy. General study results and limits: Within blood appeared most thyroid clonotypes that had expanded above 0.001.

This clonotype was observed many times. Its antigen is unknown. Amplification of TCR beta CDR3 regions used RNA as the template. When the TCR CDR3 underwent first-round RT-PCR, the HTBI primer set was used. A single record per CDR3 protein comes from TCRdb applying MiXCR to the multiplex PCR reads. The data hold about 380,000 distinct CDR3 sequences, with roughly 14% observed a single time. Trimming removed 1 base from V and 8 bases from J, with 5 bases in between. Germline CDR1 KGHSH, CDR2 LQKENI. The CDR3 is 12 residues long. Sequenced material: blood. This TCR derives from a man aged 25 to 45 with Graves' hyperthyroidism that later progressed to Graves' ophthalmopathy. The genes are TRBV18 and TRBJ1-4; no clear D. DNA for the CDR3: TGTGCCAGCTCACCACTGGGGGAAAAACTGTTTTTT. Its protein product is CASSPLGEKLFF.